Shown below are 12 T cell receptor beta chains from a single sample sequenced in a study of regulatory T cells in long-lasting Graves disease. Through Arm-PCR of CDR3 regions and iRepertoire HTBI primers, TCR beta libraries were built. TCRdb analysed the multiplex PCR reads with MiXCR anew, one entry per CDR3 protein. The sample yields 680,000 or so distinct CDR3 sequences, about 16% seen once. As for time point: newly diagnosed GD, antithyroid drugs for less than 3 months. RNA from PBMCs was the source of the TCR library. This same sample was also part of a study on T cells in Graves' hyperthyroidism and ophthalmopathy.

Material: peripheral blood mononuclear cells (PBMCs), obtained at new diagnosis, from a patient treated with antithyroid drugs. These receptor sequences come from a woman in her thirties with Graves disease.

This clonotype turned up a few times. V gene TRBV28 combines with J gene TRBJ2-7; D gene ambiguous. Between the trimmed V and J ends, which lost 5 bases and 4 bases, there was a span of 18 bases. Germline V gene sequence: CDR1 MDHEN, CDR2 SYDVKM. The CDR3 is 15 amino acids. The CDR3: CASSPPPPFEYEQYF. As DNA, the CDR3 is TGTGCCAGCAGTCCGCCCCCACCTTTTGAGTACGAGCAGTACTTC.

This clonotype was picked up many times. V usage is TRBV2 and J usage is TRBJ2-7, with D maybe TRBD1 (5 bases). V gave up 5 bases and J gave up 4 bases, with 12 bases separating them. CDR3 size: 13 residues. Germline V gene data show CDR1 as SNHLY and CDR2 as FYNNEI. Written as DNA, the CDR3 is TGTGCCAGCAGTATTCAGGGAACTTACGAGCAGTACTTC. Amino acids: CASSIQGTYEQYF.

The chain couples TRBV6-1 to TRBJ2-2, with a tentative D call TRBD1 (6 bases). Looked up from germline, CDR1 is MNHNS and CDR2 is SASEGT. V lost 6 bases, J lost 0 bases, and 11 bases lay in between. This CDR3 region has 15 residues. The CDR3 DNA reads as TGTGCCAGCAGAAAAAGGACAGCGAACACCGGGGAGCTGTTTTTT. It encodes CASRKRTANTGELFF.

Concerning this clonotype itself: A much bigger clone sits one base away, suggesting this may be a read error. In DNA, the CDR3 is TGTGCCTGGACAACGACCATCACTGAAGCTTTCTTT. Amino acids: CAWTTTITEAFF. The chain combines TRBV30 with TRBJ1-1; no definite D call. The CDR3 has 12 residues. Trimming took off 4 bases at V and 4 bases at J, with 10 bases between the two ends. Germline values: CDR1 GTSNPN, CDR2 SVGIG (reference sequence).

This clonotype was picked up many times. CDR3 region: CAWRLAGPQFF. The CDR3 bases are TGTGCCTGGAGGCTAGCGGGGCCCCAGTTCTTC. The rearrangement joins TRBV30 to TRBJ2-1, with 9 positions matching TRBD2. This CDR3 has 11 amino acids. Trimming took 3 bases from V and 13 from J; bases not matched to a gene: 4. Germline-derived CDR1 and CDR2 are GTSNPN and SVGIG (reference sequence).

As to this clonotype: A clone one base away is much larger, so this may be a read error. This chain connects TRBV28 to TRBJ1-2; the match to TRBD1 covers 8 bases. Germline CDR1 and CDR2: MDHEN and SYDVKM. The CDR3 spans 15 residues. The CDR3 loop reads CASVGRGRANDGYTF. The CDR3 DNA reads as TGTGCCAGCGTCGGCAGGGGGCGTGCTAACGATGGCTACACCTTC.

Only a few counts were recorded for this clonotype. The chain joins TRBV6-2 or TRBV6-3 to TRBJ1-3; 7 bases fit TRBD1. Unmatched junction bases numbered 8, after V lost 0 bases and J lost 9 bases. CDR3 length equals 15 residues. Germline V gene sequence: CDR1 MNHEY, CDR2 SVGEGT. The CDR3 sequence: CASSYSGGGQGTIYF. DNA of the CDR3: TGTGCCAGCAGTTACTCTGGAGGGGGCCAGGGCACCATATATTTT.

Here the CDR3 DNA reads TGTGCCAGCAGTTTCACACTGGGGAGGCAAGAGACCCAGTACTTC. Protein sequence: CASSFTLGRQETQYF. The chain carries TRBV28 and TRBJ2-5, with D perhaps matching TRBD2 (6 bases). This CDR3 region has 15 residues. Germline V CDR1 and CDR2: MDHEN, SYDVKM. V was pared by 3 bases and J by 2 bases, with 13 bases between.

The chain is built from TRBV9 and TRBJ2-5; no clear D. V was cut by 1 base and J by 1 base, with 11 bases left in between. The CDR3 extends over 15 amino acids. The germline gives CDR1 SGDLS, CDR2 YYNGEE. The CDR3 spells CASSVMSRPQETQYF. DNA for the CDR3: TGTGCCAGCAGCGTAATGTCCAGGCCCCAAGAGACCCAGTACTTC.

In the case of this clonotype: A read error is possible here, since a much larger clone lies one base away. No DNA is shown, since the ends of the CDR3 on it are uncertain; the CDR3 is the one TCRdb lists. The chain uses TRBV6-5 and TRBJ1-2; TRBD1 was called by the table and not checked on the DNA. Germline-derived CDR1 and CDR2 are MNHEY and SVGAGI. The CDR3 adds up to 17 amino acids, both ends counted. The CDR3 reads CASSYVGTGNPSSGHTF.

This clonotype was observed at least ten times. This chain joins TRBV28 and TRBJ1-6; possible D gene TRBD1, 6 bases. CDR1 and CDR2 from the germline V gene are MDHEN and SYDVKM. The CDR3 contains 13 residues. Trimming cost V 3 bases and J 9 bases, with 9 bases left between them. Written as DNA, the CDR3 is TGTGCCAGCAGTTTGGGACAAACTTCACCCCTCCACTTT. Its protein product is CASSLGQTSPLHF.

In its sample, this clonotype was seen a few times. V usage is TRBV20-1 and J usage is TRBJ2-7, with D perhaps being TRBD1 or TRBD2 (7 bases each). With 6 bases removed from V and 7 bases from J, the gap between germline ends came to 16 bases. Germline V gene lookup returns CDR1 DFQATT and CDR2 SNEGSKA (reference sequence). CDR3 length: 12 residues. In DNA form, the CDR3 reads TGCAGTGCGTTTGGGACAGCGGGGGAGCAGTACTTC. Protein product: CSAFGTAGEQYF.